This T cell receptor (beta chain) was identified during a study of T cells in Graves' hyperthyroidism and ophthalmopathy. Remarks on this clonotype: Its antigen is unidentified.

Study conclusions and caveats: The authors' 13 V-J model separated ophthalmopathy from stable hyperthyroidism.

This CDR3 has 11 residues. The ends were cut back, 4 bases at V and 6 bases at J, with 7 bases in the middle. Germline-derived CDR1 and CDR2 are SQVTM and ANQGSEA. Graves' hyperthyroidism showing no ophthalmopathy progression within 18 months was considered stable. Aged 18 to 65, the patients had hyperthyroidism that was newly diagnosed and had lasted under 2 months. The source material, RNA transcripts, was used to amplify TCR beta CDR3 regions. First-round RT-PCR with HTBI primers amplified the TCR CDR3 region. From the multiplex PCR reads, TCRdb called clonotypes with MiXCR, one entry per CDR3 protein. The sample includes some 210,000 distinct CDR3 sequences, approximately 17% seen only once; the top ten take approximately 50%.

This clonotype was sampled from a man aged 50 or older with Graves' hyperthyroidism. This chain joins TRBV29-1 and TRBJ2-1; D could derive from TRBD1 or TRBD2 (5 bases each). The specimen was blood. In DNA, the CDR3 is TGCAGCGTTGGGGGGTTCAATGAGCAGTTCTTC. This encodes CSVGGFNEQFF.